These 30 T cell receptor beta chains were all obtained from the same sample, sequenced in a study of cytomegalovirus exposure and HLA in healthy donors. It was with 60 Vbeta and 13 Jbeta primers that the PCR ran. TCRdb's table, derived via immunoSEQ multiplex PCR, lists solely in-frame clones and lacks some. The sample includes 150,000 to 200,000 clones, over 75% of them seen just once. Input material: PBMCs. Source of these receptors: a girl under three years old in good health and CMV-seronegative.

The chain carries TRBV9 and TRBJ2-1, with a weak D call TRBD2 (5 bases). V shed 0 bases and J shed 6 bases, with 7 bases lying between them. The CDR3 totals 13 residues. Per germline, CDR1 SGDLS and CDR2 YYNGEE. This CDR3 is CASSVDEGNEQFF. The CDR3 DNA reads TGTGCCAGCAGCGTAGACGAGGGCAATGAGCAGTTCTTC.

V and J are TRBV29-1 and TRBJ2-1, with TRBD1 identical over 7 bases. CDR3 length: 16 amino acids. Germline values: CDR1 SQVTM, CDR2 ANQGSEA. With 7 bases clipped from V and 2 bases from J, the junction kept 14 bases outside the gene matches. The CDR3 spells CSAEGAGDPTYNEQFF. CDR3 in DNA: TGCAGCGCCGAGGGGGCAGGCGATCCGACCTACAATGAGCAGTTCTTC.

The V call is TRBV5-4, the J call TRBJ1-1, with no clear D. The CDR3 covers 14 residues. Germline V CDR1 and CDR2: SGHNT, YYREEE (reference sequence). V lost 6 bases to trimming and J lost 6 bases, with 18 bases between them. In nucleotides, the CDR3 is TGTGCCAGCAAGAACCACATTATGAATCCTGAAGCTTTCTTT. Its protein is CASKNHIMNPEAFF.

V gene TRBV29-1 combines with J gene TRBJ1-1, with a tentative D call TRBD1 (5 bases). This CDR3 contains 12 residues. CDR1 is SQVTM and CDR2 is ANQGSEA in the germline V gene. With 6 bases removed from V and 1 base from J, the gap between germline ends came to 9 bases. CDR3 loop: CSVARANTEAFF. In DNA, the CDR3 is TGCAGCGTGGCCAGGGCGAACACTGAAGCTTTCTTT.

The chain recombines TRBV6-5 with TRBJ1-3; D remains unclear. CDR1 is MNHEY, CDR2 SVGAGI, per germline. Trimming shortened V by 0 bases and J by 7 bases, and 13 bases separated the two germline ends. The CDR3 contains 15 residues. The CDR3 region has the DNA TGTGCCAGCAGTTACTCATGGGCCGTAGGTAACACCATATATTTT. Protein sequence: CASSYSWAVGNTIYF.

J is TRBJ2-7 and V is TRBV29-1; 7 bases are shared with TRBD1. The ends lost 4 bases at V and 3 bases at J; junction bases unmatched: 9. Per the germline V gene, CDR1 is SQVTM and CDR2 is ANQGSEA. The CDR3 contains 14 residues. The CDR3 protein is CSVVGTAYVYEQYF. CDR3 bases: TGCAGCGTTGTCGGGACAGCATACGTCTACGAGCAGTACTTC.

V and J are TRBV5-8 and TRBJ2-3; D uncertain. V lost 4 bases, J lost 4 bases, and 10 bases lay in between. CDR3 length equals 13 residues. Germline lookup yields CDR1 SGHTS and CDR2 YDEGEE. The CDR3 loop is CASSLGAADTQYF. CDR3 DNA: TGTGCCAGCAGCCTTGGCGCGGCAGATACGCAGTATTTT. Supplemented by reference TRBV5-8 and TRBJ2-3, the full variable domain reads EAGVTQSPTHLIKTRGQQATLRCSPISGHTSVYWYQQALGLGLQFLLWYDEGEERNRGNFPPRFSGRQFPNYSSELNVNALELEDSALYLCASSLGAADTQYFGPGTRLTVL.

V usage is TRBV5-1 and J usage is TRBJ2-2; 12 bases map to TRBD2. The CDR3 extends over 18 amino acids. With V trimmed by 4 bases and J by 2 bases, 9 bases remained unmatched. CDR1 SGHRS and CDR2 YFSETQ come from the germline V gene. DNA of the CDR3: TGCGCCAGCAGCCCGGGGCACGGACTAGCGGGAAACACCGGGGAGCTGTTTTTT. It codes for CASSPGHGLAGNTGELFF.

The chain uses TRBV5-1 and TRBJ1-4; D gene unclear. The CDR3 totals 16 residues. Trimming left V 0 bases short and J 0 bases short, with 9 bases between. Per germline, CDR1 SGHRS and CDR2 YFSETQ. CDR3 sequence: CASSLEWRATNEKLFF. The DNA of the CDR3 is TGCGCCAGCAGCTTGGAGTGGCGGGCAACTAATGAAAAACTGTTTTTT.

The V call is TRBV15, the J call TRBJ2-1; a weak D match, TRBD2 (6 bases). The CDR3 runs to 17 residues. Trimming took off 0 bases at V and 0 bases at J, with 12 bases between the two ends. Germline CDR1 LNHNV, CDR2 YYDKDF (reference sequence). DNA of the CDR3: TGTGCCACCAGCAGAGATAAGCGGGTTATCTCCTACAATGAGCAGTTCTTC. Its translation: CATSRDKRVISYNEQFF.

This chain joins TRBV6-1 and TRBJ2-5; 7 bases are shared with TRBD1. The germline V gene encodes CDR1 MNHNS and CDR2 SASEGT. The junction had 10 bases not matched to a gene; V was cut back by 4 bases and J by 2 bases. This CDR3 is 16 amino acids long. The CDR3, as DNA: TGTGCCAGCAGTGCCCACCCGACAGGGCGGCAAGAGACCCAGTACTTC. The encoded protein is CASSAHPTGRQETQYF.

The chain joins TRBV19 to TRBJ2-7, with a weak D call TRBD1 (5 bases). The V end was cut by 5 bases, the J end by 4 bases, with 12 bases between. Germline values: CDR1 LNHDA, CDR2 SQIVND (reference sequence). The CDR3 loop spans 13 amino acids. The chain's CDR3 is CASSFSDTYEQYF. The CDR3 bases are TGTGCCAGTAGTTTCTCGGACACTTACGAGCAGTACTTC.

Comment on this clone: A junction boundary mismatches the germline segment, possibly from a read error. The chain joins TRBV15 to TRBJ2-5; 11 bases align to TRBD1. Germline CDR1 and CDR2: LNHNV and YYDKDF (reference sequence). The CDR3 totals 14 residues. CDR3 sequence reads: CATSRDSGGTGGNF. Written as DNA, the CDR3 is TGTGCCACCAGCAGAGATTCCGGTGGGACAGGGGGAAACTTC.

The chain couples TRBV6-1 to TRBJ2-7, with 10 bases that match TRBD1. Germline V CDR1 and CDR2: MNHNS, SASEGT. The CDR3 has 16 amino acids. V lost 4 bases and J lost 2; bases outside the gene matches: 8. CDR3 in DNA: TGTGCCAGCAGTGCTCCTGACAGGGGGCACACCTACGAGCAGTACTTC. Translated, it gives CASSAPDRGHTYEQYF.

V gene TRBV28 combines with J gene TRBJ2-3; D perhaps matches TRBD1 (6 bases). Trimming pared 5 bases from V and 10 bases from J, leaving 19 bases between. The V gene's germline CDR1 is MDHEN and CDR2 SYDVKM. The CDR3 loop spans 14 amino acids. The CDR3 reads CASSRTVVLVAQYF. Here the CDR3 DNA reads TGTGCCAGCAGTAGGACAGTGGTCTTAGTAGCGCAGTATTTT. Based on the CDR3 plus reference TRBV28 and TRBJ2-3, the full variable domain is DVKVTQSSRYLVKRTGEKVFLECVQDMDHENMFWYRQDPGLGLRLIYFSYDVKMKEKGDIPEGYSVSREKKERFSLILESASTNQTSMYLCASSRTVVLVAQYFGPGTRLTVL.

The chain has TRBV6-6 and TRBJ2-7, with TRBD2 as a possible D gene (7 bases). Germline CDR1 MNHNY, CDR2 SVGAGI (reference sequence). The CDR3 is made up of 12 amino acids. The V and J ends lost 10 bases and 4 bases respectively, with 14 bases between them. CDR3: CATGGRGYEQYF. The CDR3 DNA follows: TGTGCCACCGGGGGGCGGGGGTACGAGCAGTACTTC.

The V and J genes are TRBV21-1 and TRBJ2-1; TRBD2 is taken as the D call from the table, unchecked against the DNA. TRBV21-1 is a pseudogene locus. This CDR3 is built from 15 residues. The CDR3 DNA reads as TGTGCCAGCAGCAAAACTAGCGGGGGATACAATGAGCAGTTCTTC. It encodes CASSKTSGGYNEQFF.

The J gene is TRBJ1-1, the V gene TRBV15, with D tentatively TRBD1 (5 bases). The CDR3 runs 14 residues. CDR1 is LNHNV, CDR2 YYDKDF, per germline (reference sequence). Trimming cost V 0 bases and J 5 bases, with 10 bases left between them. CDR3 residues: CATSRDRGGTEAFF. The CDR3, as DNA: TGTGCCACCAGCAGAGATAGGGGAGGTACTGAAGCTTTCTTT.

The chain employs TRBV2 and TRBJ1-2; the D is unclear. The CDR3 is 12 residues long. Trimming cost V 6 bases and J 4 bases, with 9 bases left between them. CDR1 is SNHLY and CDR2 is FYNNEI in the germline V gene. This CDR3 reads CASSDTFYGYTF. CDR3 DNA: TGTGCCAGCAGCGATACATTCTATGGCTACACCTTC.

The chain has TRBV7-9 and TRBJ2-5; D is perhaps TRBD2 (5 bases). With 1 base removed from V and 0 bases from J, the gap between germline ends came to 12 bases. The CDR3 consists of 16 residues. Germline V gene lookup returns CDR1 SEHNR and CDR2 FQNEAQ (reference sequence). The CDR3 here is CASSLGARAYQETQYF. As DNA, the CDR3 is TGTGCCAGCAGCTTAGGGGCGCGGGCGTACCAAGAGACCCAGTACTTC.

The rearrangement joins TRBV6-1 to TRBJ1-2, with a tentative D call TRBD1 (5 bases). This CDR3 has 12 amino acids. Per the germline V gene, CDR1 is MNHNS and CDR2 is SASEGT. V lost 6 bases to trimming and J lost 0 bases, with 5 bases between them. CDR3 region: CASRTANYGYTF. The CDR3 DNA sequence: TGTGCCAGCAGGACAGCTAACTATGGCTACACCTTC.

In DNA form, the CDR3 reads TGCGCCAGCAGCTTGCAGGGGGCAGATACGCAGTATTTT. This gives the protein CASSLQGADTQYF. V is TRBV5-1 and J is TRBJ2-3; 7 bases map to TRBD1. The CDR3 runs 13 residues. The V gene's germline CDR1 is SGHRS and CDR2 YFSETQ. V shed 1 base and J 4 bases; nucleotides not matched to a gene: 0.

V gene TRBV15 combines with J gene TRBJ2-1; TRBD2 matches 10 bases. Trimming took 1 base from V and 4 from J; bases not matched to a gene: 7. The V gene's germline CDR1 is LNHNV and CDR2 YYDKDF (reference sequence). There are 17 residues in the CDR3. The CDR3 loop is CATSRVLVAGGYNEQFF. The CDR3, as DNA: TGTGCCACCAGCAGAGTATTGGTAGCGGGAGGATACAATGAGCAGTTCTTC.

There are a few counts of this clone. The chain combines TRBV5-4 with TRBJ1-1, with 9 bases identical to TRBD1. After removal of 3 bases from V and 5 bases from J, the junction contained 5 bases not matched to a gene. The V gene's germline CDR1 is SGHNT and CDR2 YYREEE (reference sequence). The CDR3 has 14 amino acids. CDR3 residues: CASSSQGAGTEAFF. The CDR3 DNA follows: TGTGCCAGCAGCTCACAGGGGGCGGGTACTGAAGCTTTCTTT.

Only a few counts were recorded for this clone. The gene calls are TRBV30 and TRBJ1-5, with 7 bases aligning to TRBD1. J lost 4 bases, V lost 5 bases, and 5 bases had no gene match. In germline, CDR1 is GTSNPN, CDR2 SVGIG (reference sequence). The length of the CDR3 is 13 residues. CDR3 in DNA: TGTGCCTGGGGCCGGGACAGAAATCAGCCCCAGCATTTT. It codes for CAWGRDRNQPQHF.

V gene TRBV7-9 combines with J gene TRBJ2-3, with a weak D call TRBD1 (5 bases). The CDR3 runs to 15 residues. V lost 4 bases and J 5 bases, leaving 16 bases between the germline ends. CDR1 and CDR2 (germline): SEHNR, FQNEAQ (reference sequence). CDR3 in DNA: TGTGCCAGCAGCTCCTGGGGCAGAGTGGGAGATACGCAGTATTTT. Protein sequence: CASSSWGRVGDTQYF.

The CDR3 nucleotides read TGTGCCAGCAGCTTAGACAGCCAAGAGACCCAGTACTTC. As protein: CASSLDSQETQYF. The V and J genes are TRBV7-4 and TRBJ2-5; no firm D call. The CDR3 runs 13 residues. Trimming took off 1 base at V and 1 base at J, with 4 bases between the two ends. The germline CDR1 and CDR2 sequences are SGHVT and SQSDAQ.

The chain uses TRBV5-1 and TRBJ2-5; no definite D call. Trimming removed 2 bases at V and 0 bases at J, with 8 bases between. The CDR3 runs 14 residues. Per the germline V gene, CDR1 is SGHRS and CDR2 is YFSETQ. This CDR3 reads CASSFTNHQETQYF. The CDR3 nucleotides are TGCGCCAGCAGCTTTACTAACCACCAAGAGACCCAGTACTTC. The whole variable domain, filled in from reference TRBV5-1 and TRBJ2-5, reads KAGVTQTPRYLIKTRGQQVTLSCSPISGHRSVSWYQQTPGQGLQFLFEYFSETQRNKGNFPGRFSGRQFSNSRSEMNVSTLELGDSALYLCASSFTNHQETQYFGPGTRLLVL.

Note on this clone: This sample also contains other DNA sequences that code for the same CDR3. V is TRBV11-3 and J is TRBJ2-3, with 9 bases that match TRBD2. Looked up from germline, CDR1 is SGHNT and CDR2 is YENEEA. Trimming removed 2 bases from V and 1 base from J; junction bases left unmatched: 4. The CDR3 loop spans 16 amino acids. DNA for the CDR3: TGTGCCAGCAGCTTACGGGCGGGAGGGGGCACAGATACGCAGTATTTT. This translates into CASSLRAGGGTDTQYF.

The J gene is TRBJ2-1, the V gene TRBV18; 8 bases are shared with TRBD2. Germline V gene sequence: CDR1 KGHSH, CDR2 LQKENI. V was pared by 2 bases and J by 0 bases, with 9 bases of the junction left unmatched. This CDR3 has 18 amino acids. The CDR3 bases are TGTGCCAGCTCACCAAGGCAGCGGGGGATGAGCTCCTACAATGAGCAGTTCTTC. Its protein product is CASSPRQRGMSSYNEQFF. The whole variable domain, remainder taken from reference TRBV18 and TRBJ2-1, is NAGVMQNPRHLVRRRGQEARLRCSPMKGHSHVYWYRQLPEEGLKFMVYLQKENIIDESGMPKERFSAEFPKEGPSILRIQQVVRGDSAAYFCASSPRQRGMSSYNEQFFGPGTRLTVL.